Listed below are T cell receptor beta chains from one sample, sequenced in a study of OX40 agonist ivuxolimab in advanced cancers. Only in-frame clones appear in the TCRdb table, and some are missing; sequencing was by immunoSEQ multiplex PCR. Of more than 50,000 clones in the sample, 85% were seen once. This material consisted of CD4+ or CD8+ T cells sorted from blood, taken in a trial of the OX40 agonist ivuxolimab. These receptors were obtained from an adult with an advanced solid tumor such as melanoma, head and neck, liver or kidney cancer. CDR3s include the opening cysteine and the closing phenylalanine or tryptophan. D genes are given only for firm matches. Rows may omit the clone size; those that give it use once, few, many or a size class.

D gene: .
J gene: TRBJ1-2
V gene: TRBV5-4
clone size: .
CDR3 DNA: TGTGCCAGCAGCTTGGTCGGGACGGCTAACTATGGCTACACCTTC
CDR3 protein: CASSLVGTANYGYTF

D gene: .
J gene: TRBJ2-5
V gene: TRBV6-6
clone size: .
CDR3 DNA: TGTGCCAGCAGTCCCCAGGGAGAGACCCAGTACTTC
CDR3 protein: CASSPQGETQYF

D gene: .
J gene: TRBJ2-7
V gene: TRBV5-1
clone size: .
CDR3 DNA: TGCGCCAGCAGCTTGGAGGGTCCCTACGAGCAGTACTTC
CDR3 protein: CASSLEGPYEQYF

D gene: TRBD1
J gene: TRBJ1-2
V gene: TRBV28
clone size: .
CDR3 DNA: TGTGCCATCGAGGCCGGGACAGGGTTAAGGGGCTACACCTTC
CDR3 protein: CAIEAGTGLRGYTF

D gene: .
J gene: TRBJ1-1
V gene: TRBV18
clone size: .
CDR3 DNA: TGTGCCAGCTCACCCGACACCACCACCACTGAAGCTTTCTTT
CDR3 protein: CASSPDTTTTEAFF

D gene: TRBD1
J gene: TRBJ1-1
V gene: TRBV28
clone size: .
CDR3 DNA: TGTGCCAGCGGTGAGACAGGGGGCGCGGACACTGAAGCTTTCTTT
CDR3 protein: CASGETGGADTEAFF

D gene: .
J gene: TRBJ2-1
V gene: TRBV28
clone size: .
CDR3 DNA: TGTGCCAGCAGTTTCCTGAGGACGGACCTTCGTGCCAATGAGCAGTTCTTC
CDR3 protein: CASSFLRTDLRANEQFF

D gene: .
J gene: TRBJ2-2
V gene: TRBV7-8
clone size: .
CDR3 DNA: TGTGCCAGCAGCTTACGTAGGGCCGGGGAGCTGTTTTTT
CDR3 protein: CASSLRRAGELFF

D gene: .
J gene: TRBJ2-5
V gene: TRBV5-1
clone size: few
CDR3 DNA: TGCGCCAGCAGCTTGGTCCAAGAGACCCAGTACTTC
CDR3 protein: CASSLVQETQYF

D gene: .
J gene: TRBJ2-1
V gene: TRBV2
clone size: .
CDR3 DNA: TGTGCCAGCAGTAATAAGAACGGGGGCGCCTTATCTGAGCAGTTCTTC
CDR3 protein: CASSNKNGGALSEQFF

D gene: TRBD1
J gene: TRBJ1-5
V gene: TRBV30
clone size: .
CDR3 DNA: TGTGCCTGGAGAGGACAGGGGAGCAATCAGCCCCAGCATTTT
CDR3 protein: CAWRGQGSNQPQHF

D gene: .
J gene: TRBJ1-4
V gene: TRBV4-1
clone size: .
CDR3 DNA: TGCGCCAGCAGCCAAGATTTTGCAGGGGACGTTTCAACTAATGAAAAACTGTTTTTT
CDR3 protein: CASSQDFAGDVSTNEKLFF

D gene: .
J gene: TRBJ1-2
V gene: TRBV5-3
clone size: .
CDR3 DNA: TGTGCCAGAAGAAGTGGGAGCCCCGGCTACACCTTC
CDR3 protein: CARRSGSPGYTF

D gene: .
J gene: TRBJ1-4
V gene: TRBV18
clone size: once
CDR3 DNA: TGTGCCAGCTCATCTCGGGTTTTGGGACCGTCTAATGAAAAACTGTTTTTT
CDR3 protein: CASSSRVLGPSNEKLFF

D gene: TRBD1
J gene: TRBJ2-2
V gene: TRBV19
clone size: .
CDR3 DNA: TGTGCCAGTAGTATAGTTAGACAGGGGAACACCGGGGAGCTGTTTTTT
CDR3 protein: CASSIVRQGNTGELFF

D gene: .
J gene: TRBJ2-3
V gene: TRBV4-2
clone size: once
CDR3 DNA: TGTGCCAGCAGCCAAGGCACGGGGGCCCTAACAGATACGCAGTATTTT
CDR3 protein: CASSQGTGALTDTQYF

D gene: TRBD2
J gene: TRBJ2-3
V gene: TRBV28
clone size: .
CDR3 DNA: TGTGCCAGCAGTTTACCGGGGACTAGCGGGGTGAGCACAGATACGCAGTATTTT
CDR3 protein: CASSLPGTSGVSTDTQYF

D gene: .
J gene: TRBJ1-5
V gene: TRBV27
clone size: .
CDR3 DNA: TGTGCCAGCAGTTTAGCAGTGGCGGCGGCCCAGCATTTT
CDR3 protein: CASSLAVAAAQHF

D gene: .
J gene: TRBJ1-5
V gene: TRBV6-1
clone size: .
CDR3 DNA: TGTGCCAGCGGGACGGTCAACAATCAGCCCCAGCATTTT
CDR3 protein: CASGTVNNQPQHF

D gene: .
J gene: TRBJ1-2
V gene: TRBV5-4
clone size: .
CDR3 DNA: TGTGCCAGCAGCGACGGTAGTAATGGCTACACCTTC
CDR3 protein: CASSDGSNGYTF

D gene: .
J gene: TRBJ2-7
V gene: TRBV25-1
clone size: .
CDR3 DNA: TGTGCCAGCAGGACTTACAGCTCCTACGAGCAGTACTTC
CDR3 protein: CASRTYSSYEQYF

D gene: .
J gene: TRBJ2-1
V gene: TRBV2
clone size: .
CDR3 DNA: TGTGCCAGCAGTGGGGGGAGCTCCTACAATGAGCAGTTCTTC
CDR3 protein: CASSGGSSYNEQFF

D gene: .
J gene: TRBJ1-5
V gene: TRBV6-5
clone size: .
CDR3 DNA: TGTGCCAGCGCCGGATTCGGGGGAAATCAGCCCCAGCATTTT
CDR3 protein: CASAGFGGNQPQHF

D gene: TRBD1
J gene: TRBJ1-2
V gene: TRBV5-1
clone size: .
CDR3 DNA: TGCGCCAGCAGACTGGGACAGGGGTACGGCTACACCTTC
CDR3 protein: CASRLGQGYGYTF

D gene: TRBD1
J gene: TRBJ1-4
V gene: TRBV28
clone size: once
CDR3 DNA: TGTGCCAGCAGTTTGGTGGGACAGGGGGCTACGGAAAAACTGTTTTTT
CDR3 protein: CASSLVGQGATEKLFF

D gene: .
J gene: TRBJ2-7
V gene: TRBV11-3
clone size: .
CDR3 DNA: TGTGCCAGCAGCTTAGGACCTTCCTACGAGCAGTACTTC
CDR3 protein: CASSLGPSYEQYF

D gene: .
J gene: TRBJ2-2
V gene: TRBV27
clone size: once
CDR3 DNA: TGTGCCAGCAGTTTCCGACCAAACACCGGGGAGCTGTTTTTT
CDR3 protein: CASSFRPNTGELFF

D gene: .
J gene: TRBJ1-1
V gene: TRBV6-4
clone size: .
CDR3 DNA: TGTGCCAGCAGTGACCATATCTATCCTGAAGCTTTCTTT
CDR3 protein: CASSDHIYPEAFF

D gene: .
J gene: TRBJ2-2
V gene: TRBV27
clone size: .
CDR3 DNA: TGTGCCAGCAGTCCACAGGGGAGGGGGGGTCCCGCGAGAGCCGGGGAGCTGTTTTTT
CDR3 protein: CASSPQGRGGPARAGELFF

D gene: .
J gene: TRBJ2-1
V gene: TRBV10-3
clone size: .
CDR3 DNA: TGTGCCATCAGTGATTTCAATGAGCAGTTCTTC
CDR3 protein: CAISDFNEQFF

D gene: .
J gene: TRBJ2-7
V gene: TRBV19
clone size: .
CDR3 DNA: TGTGCCAGTAGTATAGCTGGGCCTTACGAGCAGTACTTC
CDR3 protein: CASSIAGPYEQYF

D gene: .
J gene: TRBJ1-3
V gene: TRBV7-6
clone size: .
CDR3 DNA: TGTGCCAGCAGCCAACCGGGGTACTCTGGAAACACCATATATTTT
CDR3 protein: CASSQPGYSGNTIYF

D gene: .
J gene: TRBJ2-6
V gene: TRBV18
clone size: .
CDR3 DNA: TGTGCCAGCTCACCTCAGGACATGGGGGCCAACGTCCTGACTTTC
CDR3 protein: CASSPQDMGANVLTF

D gene: .
J gene: TRBJ2-1
V gene: TRBV11-1
clone size: .
CDR3 DNA: TGTGCCAGCAGCTCCCGGACTTTCTACAATGAGCAGTTCTTC
CDR3 protein: CASSSRTFYNEQFF

D gene: .
J gene: TRBJ1-3
V gene: TRBV19
clone size: .
CDR3 DNA: TGTGCCAGTAGTACCAGAAGAAACACCATATATTTT
CDR3 protein: CASSTRRNTIYF

D gene: .
J gene: TRBJ1-5
V gene: TRBV5-1
clone size: .
CDR3 DNA: TGCGCCAGCAGGGGCCCGGGACCCCGGAATCAGCCCCAGCATTTT
CDR3 protein: CASRGPGPRNQPQHF

D gene: .
J gene: TRBJ1-6
V gene: TRBV19
clone size: .
CDR3 DNA: TGTGCCAGTAGTACCCATTCCTATAATTCACCCCTCCACTTT
CDR3 protein: CASSTHSYNSPLHF

D gene: TRBD2
J gene: TRBJ2-7
V gene: TRBV7-2
clone size: .
CDR3 DNA: TGTGCCAGCAGCTCAAGCGGGGGGACCTACGAGCAGTACTTC
CDR3 protein: CASSSSGGTYEQYF

D gene: .
J gene: TRBJ2-1
V gene: TRBV2
clone size: .
CDR3 DNA: TGTGCCAGCAGTGAGGTTGCGGGCGGCTACAATGAGCAGTTCTTC
CDR3 protein: CASSEVAGGYNEQFF

D gene: .
J gene: TRBJ1-1
V gene: TRBV6-1
clone size: .
CDR3 DNA: TGTGCCAGCAGTGAAAGGAGGCAGGCGGGTGATAACGGTGAAGCTTTCTTT
CDR3 protein: CASSERRQAGDNGEAFF